Described below is a single T cell receptor (beta chain) sequence and its context. Other DNA variants within this sample encode the same CDR3. This specimen comes from a study of T cell responses to AZD1222 COVID-19 vaccine. Clones were read by immunoSEQ multiplex PCR, and TCRdb kept only the in-frame ones, dropping some. The sample lists around 170,000 clones; approximately 90% were seen once. This CDR3 is built from 14 residues. With 2 bases removed from V and 4 bases from J, the gap between germline ends came to 12 bases. CDR1 SGDLS and CDR2 YYNGEE come from the germline V gene. Specimen: peripheral blood, collected on day 0 of AZD1222 vaccination. The sequence was collected from an adult in good health. The chain has TRBV9 and TRBJ1-1; D unclear. The CDR3 DNA is TGTGCCAGCAGCGTCGCGGGAATCAGCACTGAAGCTTTCTTT. It specifies CASSVAGISTEAFF.